The 23 T cell receptor beta chains given below trace back to one sample, sequenced in a study of T-cell reconstitution after alpha-beta-depleted transplantation in children. Unique molecular identifiers were used in preparing the TCRbeta library. TCRdb re-derived calls from the PCR reads in MiXCR, one entry per CDR3 protein. The sample comprises fewer than 550,000 distinct CDR3 sequences, about an eighth of which are singletons, and 11% to 15% rests with the top ten. This sample comprised PBMCs, mostly from graft donor cells, obtained 180 days after TCRalphabeta/CD19-depleted stem cell transplant. Receptors originate from a female patient aged 2-15 years who had a stem cell transplant for aplastic anemia, so the T cells may come from the graft donor.

This sequence joins TRBV19 and TRBJ2-3; D is uncertain. The CDR3 is 13 amino acids. Germline CDR1 is LNHDA and CDR2 is SQIVND (reference sequence). Trimming removed 6 bases from V and 2 bases from J, with 9 bases in between. CDR3 DNA: TGTGCCAGTAGGCCCTCCGACACAGATACGCAGTATTTT. It specifies CASRPSDTDTQYF.

This clonotype was seen a few times. The J gene is TRBJ2-3, the V gene TRBV7-9; 11 positions agree with TRBD2. The CDR3 covers 16 residues. With 2 bases clipped from V and 5 bases from J, the junction kept 6 bases outside the gene matches. In germline, CDR1 is SEHNR, CDR2 FQNEAQ (reference sequence). The CDR3 nucleotides are TGTGCCAGCAGCTTACCCACTAGCGGGAGTTTAGATACGCAGTATTTT. It encodes CASSLPTSGSLDTQYF.

This clonotype has just a few counts. This chain joins TRBV5-1 and TRBJ1-2; 7 bases are a match to TRBD1. Germline V gene sequence: CDR1 SGHRS, CDR2 YFSETQ. J gave up 7 bases and V 4 bases, and 22 bases lay outside the gene matches. The CDR3 runs to 18 residues. The CDR3 here is CASSRGTDHFQSGIGYTF. DNA for the CDR3: TGCGCCAGCAGCCGGGGGACAGATCACTTCCAGAGCGGGATTGGCTACACCTTC. Filled out from reference TRBV5-1 and TRBJ1-2, the complete variable domain reads KAGVTQTPRYLIKTRGQQVTLSCSPISGHRSVSWYQQTPGQGLQFLFEYFSETQRNKGNFPGRFSGRQFSNSRSEMNVSTLELGDSALYLCASSRGTDHFQSGIGYTFGSGTRLTVV.

The rearrangement joins TRBV5-1 to TRBJ2-1; D might be TRBD2 (5 bases). The CDR3 extends over 16 amino acids. The V end was cut by 4 bases, the J end by 0 bases, with 14 bases between. The germline gives CDR1 SGHRS, CDR2 YFSETQ. Written as DNA, the CDR3 is TGCGCCAGCAGCCTACATGGACTGAGCTCCTACAATGAGCAGTTCTTC. Encoded protein: CASSLHGLSSYNEQFF. The variable domain in full, completed from reference TRBV5-1 and TRBJ2-1, reads KAGVTQTPRYLIKTRGQQVTLSCSPISGHRSVSWYQQTPGQGLQFLFEYFSETQRNKGNFPGRFSGRQFSNSRSEMNVSTLELGDSALYLCASSLHGLSSYNEQFFGPGTRLTVL.

This clonotype has a handful of counts. The V gene is TRBV5-4, the J gene TRBJ2-1; D not certain. The V end was cut by 0 bases, the J end by 8 bases, with 9 bases between. This CDR3 spans 13 amino acids. Germline lookup yields CDR1 SGHNT and CDR2 YYREEE (reference sequence). The CDR3 region has the DNA TGTGCCAGCAGCTTGGCCTCCACATATGAGCAGTTCTTC. Its protein product is CASSLASTYEQFF.

The V call is TRBV7-8, the J call TRBJ2-3; 12 bases are shared with TRBD2. The trim removed 4 bases at V and 1 base at J, leaving 9 bases unmatched. CDR1 and CDR2 (germline): SGHVS, FQNEAQ. This CDR3 has 18 amino acids. The CDR3 DNA reads as TGTGCCAGCAGCTCAGGGGCTAGCGGGAGGGCGGGCACAGATACGCAGTATTTT. Residues: CASSSGASGRAGTDTQYF.

This clonotype was detected only a few times. The CDR3 region is CASSPIDRGFSPLHF. In nucleotides, the CDR3 is TGTGCCAGCAGCCCCATCGACAGGGGGTTTTCACCCCTCCACTTT. The rearrangement links TRBV5-6 to TRBJ1-6; TRBD1 agrees at 9 bases. Germline loops: CDR1 SGHDT, CDR2 YYEEEE. This CDR3 comprises 15 residues. V shed 4 bases and J 9 bases; nucleotides not matched to a gene: 8.

This clonotype was seen a few times. V gene TRBV11-3 combines with J gene TRBJ2-5; the D call may be TRBD1 or TRBD2 (5 bases each). This CDR3 region has 15 residues. Deletions cut 0 bases from V and 4 bases from J, with 12 bases between. Germline V CDR1 and CDR2: SGHNT, YENEEA. The chain's CDR3 is CASSLDRGTPETQYF. DNA for the CDR3: TGTGCCAGCAGCTTAGATCGGGGCACCCCAGAGACCCAGTACTTC.

The table lists this clonotype with a few counts. The chain recombines TRBV25-1 with TRBJ2-1; D may be TRBD1 or TRBD2 (5 bases each). Germline assignment: CDR1 MGHDK and CDR2 SYGVNS. V lost 6 bases and J 0 bases, leaving 15 bases between the germline ends. The CDR3 has 16 amino acids. CDR3 nucleotides: TGTGCCAGCAGGACTCAGGGTGCGGGCTCCTACAATGAGCAGTTCTTC. This encodes CASRTQGAGSYNEQFF.

The genes are TRBV27 and TRBJ1-5; 7 positions match TRBD1. V lost 6 bases to trimming and J lost 5 bases; unmatched junction nucleotides: 10. CDR3 length: 15 amino acids. Germline V gives CDR1 MNHEY, CDR2 SMNVEV (reference sequence). Here the CDR3 reads CASRPTTGRDQPQHF. The CDR3 DNA is TGTGCCAGCAGGCCCACGACAGGGAGGGATCAGCCCCAGCATTTT.

This clonotype was seen a few times. This chain links TRBV24-1 with TRBJ2-5; D is ambiguous. The germline V and J ends were trimmed by 4 bases and 5 bases, with 7 bases remaining between them. Germline assignment: CDR1 KGHDR and CDR2 SFDVKD. The CDR3 loop spans 12 amino acids. This CDR3 is CATSDAVETQYF. For the CDR3, the DNA is TGTGCCACCAGTGACGCTGTCGAGACCCAGTACTTC.

The J gene is TRBJ2-5, the V gene TRBV28; D is possibly TRBD2 (6 bases). Trimming cost V 5 bases and J 2 bases, with 12 bases left between them. The CDR3 totals 14 residues. In germline, CDR1 is MDHEN, CDR2 SYDVKM. CDR3 residues: CASSPWRDQETQYF. CDR3 in DNA: TGTGCCAGCAGTCCCTGGAGGGATCAAGAGACCCAGTACTTC.

J is TRBJ1-5 and V is TRBV6-1; D unresolved. CDR1 and CDR2 (germline): MNHNS, SASEGT. CDR3 length equals 13 residues. Trimming took off 4 bases at V and 5 bases at J, with 9 bases between the two ends. The CDR3, as DNA: TGTGCCAGCAGTGTCACCCCCCATCAGCCCCAGCATTTT. Its protein product is CASSVTPHQPQHF.

In its sample, this clonotype was seen a few times. This sequence joins TRBV10-3 and TRBJ1-1, with 12 nucleotides matching TRBD1. CDR3 size: 17 residues. The germline V gene encodes CDR1 ENHRY and CDR2 SYGVKD. The V and J ends lost 11 bases and 5 bases, in that order; junction bases with no gene match: 18. CDR3: CAGTGTGGEVTRTEAFF. The CDR3 DNA reads as TGTGCCGGAACCGGGACAGGGGGCGAGGTCACAAGAACTGAAGCTTTCTTT.

This clonotype turned up a few times. The rearrangement links TRBV20-1 to TRBJ2-2; D gene ambiguous. V lost 5 bases and J 6 bases, leaving 13 bases between the germline ends. The CDR3 totals 13 residues. CDR1 is DFQATT, CDR2 SNEGSKA, per germline (reference sequence). The DNA for the CDR3 is TGCAGTGCTTCGCGACCCCACCCCGGGGAGCTGTTTTTT. It codes for CSASRPHPGELFF.

V usage is TRBV28 and J usage is TRBJ1-4; 8 nucleotides match TRBD1. Germline CDR1 is MDHEN and CDR2 is SYDVKM. The CDR3 contains 17 residues. V gave up 4 bases and J gave up 2 bases; unmatched junction bases: 9. CDR3 in amino acids: CASSSTGVIATNEKLFF. Written as DNA, the CDR3 is TGTGCCAGCAGTTCGACAGGGGTCATCGCTACTAATGAAAAACTGTTTTTT.

The chain combines TRBV5-1 with TRBJ2-7, with TRBD1 matching over 9 bases. Germline assignment: CDR1 SGHRS and CDR2 YFSETQ. The V segment lost 0 bases and the J segment 4 bases; nucleotides outside the gene matches: 5. This CDR3 comprises 15 residues. CDR3 nucleotide sequence: TGCGCCAGCAGCTTGGCCGGACAGGGGAGGTACGAGCAGTACTTC. It translates to CASSLAGQGRYEQYF.

The sample holds many counts of this clonotype. J is TRBJ2-1 and V is TRBV20-1; 7 nucleotides line up with TRBD2. J gave up 7 bases and V 6 bases, and 12 bases lay outside the gene matches. Per the germline V gene, CDR1 is DFQATT and CDR2 is SNEGSKA (reference sequence). This CDR3 contains 14 residues. DNA of the CDR3: TGCAGTGCCGACCGGGGAGCGGGAAAGAATGAGCAGTTCTTC. This gives the protein CSADRGAGKNEQFF.

The V call is TRBV19, the J call TRBJ2-5; tentatively, D is TRBD2 (6 bases). V lost 6 bases and J 4 bases, leaving 9 bases between the germline ends. The CDR3 is made up of 12 amino acids. The V gene's germline CDR1 is LNHDA and CDR2 SQIVND (reference sequence). The CDR3 loop is CASRRRGETQYF. CDR3 coding DNA: TGTGCCAGTAGGAGGAGGGGAGAGACCCAGTACTTC.

This clonotype has just a few counts. V gene TRBV4-3 combines with J gene TRBJ2-3, with 8 bases lining up with TRBD2. The CDR3 length is 18 residues. Germline V gene data show CDR1 as LGHNA and CDR2 as YSLEER. V was clipped by 0 bases and J by 0 bases; unmatched bases: 8. CDR3 residues: CASSQDWPGGPSTDTQYF. CDR3 nucleotides: TGCGCCAGCAGCCAAGATTGGCCGGGAGGGCCTAGCACAGATACGCAGTATTTT.

A few counts support this clonotype. The chain combines TRBV5-1 with TRBJ2-7; TRBD1 matches at 9 bases. Per the germline V gene, CDR1 is SGHRS and CDR2 is YFSETQ. Trimming at V came to 0 bases and at J to 4 bases, leaving 8 bases not matched to a gene. This CDR3 comprises 16 residues. The DNA for the CDR3 is TGCGCCAGCAGCTTGGAGGCTTACAGGGGGCGATACGAGCAGTACTTC. Amino acid sequence: CASSLEAYRGRYEQYF.

A few counts support this clonotype. This chain uses TRBV7-3 with TRBJ2-3; D not resolved. The V and J ends lost 5 bases and 4 bases respectively, with 10 bases between them. In germline, CDR1 is SGHTA, CDR2 FQGTGA. The CDR3 loop spans 13 amino acids. The CDR3 DNA is TGTGCCAGCAGCCCCATCACGGCAGATACGCAGTATTTT. This sequence encodes CASSPITADTQYF.

The gene calls are TRBV6-5 and TRBJ1-1; 7 nucleotides agree with TRBD1. Germline CDR1 is MNHEY and CDR2 is SVGAGI. The junction had 7 bases not matched to a gene; V was cut back by 2 bases and J by 1 base. The CDR3 has 16 amino acids. CDR3 nucleotides: TGTGCCAGCAGTTACCGGCTTACAGGGGAGAACACTGAAGCTTTCTTT. This encodes CASSYRLTGENTEAFF.